The 3 T cell receptor beta chains below were found in one sample sequenced in a study of Graves' ophthalmopathy and Graves' hyperthyroidism. RNA transcripts served as template for amplifying TCR beta CDR3 sequences. A first-round RT-PCR used HTBI primers, followed by a second-round multiplex PCR. MiXCR, applied by TCRdb to the multiplex PCR reads, yields one record per CDR3 protein. The data show more than 1,000,000 distinct CDR3 sequences, roughly 35% seen once. The sequenced material came from peripheral blood or thyroid tissue (not recorded which). The receptors originated from an adult man with Graves' hyperthyroidism.

This clonotype was found once. A much larger clone sits a single nucleotide away, making a read error possible. The chain joins TRBV10-3 to TRBJ2-5, with 11 bases that match TRBD2. The CDR3 consists of 14 residues. Germline V CDR1 and CDR2: ENHRY, SYGVKD. V shed 4 bases, J shed 4 bases, and the junction held 2 bases outside the gene matches. The DNA of the CDR3 is TGTGCCATCAGTGCGACTAGCGGGGCAGAGACCCAGTACTTC. As protein: CAISATSGAETQYF.

This clonotype was recorded many times. This chain uses TRBV5-1 with TRBJ1-2; TRBD1 might be the D (6 bases). The germline CDR1 and CDR2 sequences are SGHRS and YFSETQ. This CDR3 spans 16 amino acids. V lost 2 bases to trimming and J lost 0 bases, with 14 bases between them. CDR3 amino acids: CASSLVDSLTNYGYTF. In DNA, the CDR3 is TGCGCCAGCAGCTTAGTGGACAGCCTTACTAACTATGGCTACACCTTC.

This clonotype has at least ten counts. The chain employs TRBV7-9 and TRBJ2-7; unclear D gene. The germline V and J ends were trimmed by 1 base and 5 bases, with 9 bases remaining between them. The CDR3 totals 13 residues. CDR1 and CDR2 (germline): SEHNR, FQNEAQ (reference sequence). CDR3 sequence: CASSLVFSHEQYF. The CDR3 bases are TGTGCCAGCAGCTTAGTGTTTTCGCACGAGCAGTACTTC.